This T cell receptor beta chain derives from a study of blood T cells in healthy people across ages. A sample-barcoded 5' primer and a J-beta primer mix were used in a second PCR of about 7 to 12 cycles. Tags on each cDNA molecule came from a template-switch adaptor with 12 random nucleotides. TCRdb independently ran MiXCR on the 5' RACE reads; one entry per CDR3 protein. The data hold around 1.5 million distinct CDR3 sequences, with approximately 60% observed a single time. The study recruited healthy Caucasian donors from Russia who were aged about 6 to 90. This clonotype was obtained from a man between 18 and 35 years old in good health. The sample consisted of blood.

This CDR3 reads CASSLWDNYGYTF. The CDR3 bases are TGTGCCAGCAGCTTGTGGGACAACTATGGCTACACCTTC. The chain links TRBV5-6 to TRBJ1-2; tentatively, D is TRBD1 (5 bases). V was pared by 1 base and J by 2 bases, with 6 bases between. The germline V gene encodes CDR1 SGHDT and CDR2 YYEEEE. The CDR3 loop spans 13 amino acids.